What follows describes a single T cell receptor (beta chain). The V gene lost 2 bases and the J gene lost 3 bases, with 19 bases spanning the gap. Germline lookup yields CDR1 MNHEY and CDR2 SMNVEV (reference sequence). The CDR3 runs to 17 residues. The data stem from a study of T cell responses to AZD1222 COVID-19 vaccine. The assay was immunoSEQ multiplex PCR, and TCRdb's table has in-frame clones only and misses some. The data show under 150,000 clones, less than 90% seen once. This TCR came from an adult in good health. Sample: peripheral blood, taken on day 0 of AZD1222 vaccination. This sequence joins TRBV27 and TRBJ1-1; D is perhaps TRBD1 (5 bases). CDR3 nucleotides: TGTGCCAGCAGTTTAGAGTGGGGGTCCACCCTGGACACTGAAGCTTTCTTT. As protein: CASSLEWGSTLDTEAFF.